This T cell receptor (beta chain) is from a study of blood T cell repertoires in COVID-19. Looking at the study overall: The cDNA or gDNA used as material had been derived from T cells, B-cell-depleted T cells, or PBMCs.

As originally analysed: Estimated nucleated cell counts came from reference gene primer amplification. Assay: immunoSEQ multiplex PCR; the TCRdb copy retains only in-frame clones and omits some. V and J calls and clone size follow that table, whereas D and trimming were derived from the DNA. Here the sample spans 140,000 or so clones, 75% to 90% being singletons. The origin of this receptor is a woman of 80 years or more with acute or convalescent COVID-19. Specimen: peripheral blood.

Written as DNA, the CDR3 is TGTGCCAGCAGAACCCGCGGGACTCACTATGGCTACACCTTC. Translated, it gives CASRTRGTHYGYTF. The chain links TRBV6-4 to TRBJ1-2; D is perhaps TRBD1 (5 bases). V was trimmed by 6 bases and J by 3 bases, leaving 14 bases between them. This CDR3 spans 14 amino acids. The V gene's germline CDR1 is MRHNA and CDR2 SNTAGT.